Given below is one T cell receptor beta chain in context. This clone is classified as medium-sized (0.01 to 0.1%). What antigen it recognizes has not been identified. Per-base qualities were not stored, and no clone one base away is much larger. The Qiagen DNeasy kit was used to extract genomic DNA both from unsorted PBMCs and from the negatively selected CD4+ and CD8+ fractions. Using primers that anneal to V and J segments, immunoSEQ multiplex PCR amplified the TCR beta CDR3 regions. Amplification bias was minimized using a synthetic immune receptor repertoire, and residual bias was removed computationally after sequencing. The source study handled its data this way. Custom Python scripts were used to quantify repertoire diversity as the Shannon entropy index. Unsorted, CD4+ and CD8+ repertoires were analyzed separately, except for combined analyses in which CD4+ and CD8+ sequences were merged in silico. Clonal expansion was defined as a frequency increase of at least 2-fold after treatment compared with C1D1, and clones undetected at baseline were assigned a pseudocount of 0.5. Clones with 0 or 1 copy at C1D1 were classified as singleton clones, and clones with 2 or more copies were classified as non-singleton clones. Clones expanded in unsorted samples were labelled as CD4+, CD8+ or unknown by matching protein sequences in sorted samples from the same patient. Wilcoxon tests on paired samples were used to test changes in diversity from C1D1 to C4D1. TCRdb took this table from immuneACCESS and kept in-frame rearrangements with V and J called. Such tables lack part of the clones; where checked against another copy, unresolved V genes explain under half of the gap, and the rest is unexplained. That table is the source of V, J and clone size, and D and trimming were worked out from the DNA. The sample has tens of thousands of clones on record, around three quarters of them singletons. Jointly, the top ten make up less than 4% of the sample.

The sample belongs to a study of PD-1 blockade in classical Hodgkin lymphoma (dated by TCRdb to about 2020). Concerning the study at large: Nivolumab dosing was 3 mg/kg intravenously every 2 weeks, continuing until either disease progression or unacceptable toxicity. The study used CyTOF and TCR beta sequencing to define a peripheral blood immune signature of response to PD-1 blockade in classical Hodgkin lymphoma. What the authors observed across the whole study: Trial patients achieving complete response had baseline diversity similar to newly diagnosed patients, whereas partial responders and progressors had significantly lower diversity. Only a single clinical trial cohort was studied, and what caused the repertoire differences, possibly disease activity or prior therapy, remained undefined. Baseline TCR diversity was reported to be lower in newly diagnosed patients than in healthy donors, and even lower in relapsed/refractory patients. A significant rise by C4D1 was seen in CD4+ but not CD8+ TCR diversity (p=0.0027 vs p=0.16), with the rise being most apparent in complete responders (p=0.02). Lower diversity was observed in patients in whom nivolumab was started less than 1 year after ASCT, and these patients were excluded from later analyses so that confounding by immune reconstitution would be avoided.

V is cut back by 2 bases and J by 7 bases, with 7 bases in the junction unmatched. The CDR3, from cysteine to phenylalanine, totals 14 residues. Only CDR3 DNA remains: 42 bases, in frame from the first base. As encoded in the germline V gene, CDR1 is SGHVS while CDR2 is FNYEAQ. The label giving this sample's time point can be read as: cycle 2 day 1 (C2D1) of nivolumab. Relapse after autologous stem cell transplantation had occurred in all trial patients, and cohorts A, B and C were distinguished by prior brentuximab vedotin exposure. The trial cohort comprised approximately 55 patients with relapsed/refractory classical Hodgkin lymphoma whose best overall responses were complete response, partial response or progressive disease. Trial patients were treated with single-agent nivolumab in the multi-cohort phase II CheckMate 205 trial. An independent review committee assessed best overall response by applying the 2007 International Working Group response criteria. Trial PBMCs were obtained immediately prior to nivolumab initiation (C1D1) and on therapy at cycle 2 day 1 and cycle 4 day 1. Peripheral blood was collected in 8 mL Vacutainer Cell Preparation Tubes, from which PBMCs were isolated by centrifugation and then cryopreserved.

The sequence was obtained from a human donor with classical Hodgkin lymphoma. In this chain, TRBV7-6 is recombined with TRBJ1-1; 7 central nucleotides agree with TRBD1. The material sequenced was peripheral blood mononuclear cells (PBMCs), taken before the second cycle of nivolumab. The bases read TGTGCCAGCAGCTTAAGCGAGGGGGACAGTGAAGCTTTCTTT. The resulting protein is CASSLSEGDSEAFF.